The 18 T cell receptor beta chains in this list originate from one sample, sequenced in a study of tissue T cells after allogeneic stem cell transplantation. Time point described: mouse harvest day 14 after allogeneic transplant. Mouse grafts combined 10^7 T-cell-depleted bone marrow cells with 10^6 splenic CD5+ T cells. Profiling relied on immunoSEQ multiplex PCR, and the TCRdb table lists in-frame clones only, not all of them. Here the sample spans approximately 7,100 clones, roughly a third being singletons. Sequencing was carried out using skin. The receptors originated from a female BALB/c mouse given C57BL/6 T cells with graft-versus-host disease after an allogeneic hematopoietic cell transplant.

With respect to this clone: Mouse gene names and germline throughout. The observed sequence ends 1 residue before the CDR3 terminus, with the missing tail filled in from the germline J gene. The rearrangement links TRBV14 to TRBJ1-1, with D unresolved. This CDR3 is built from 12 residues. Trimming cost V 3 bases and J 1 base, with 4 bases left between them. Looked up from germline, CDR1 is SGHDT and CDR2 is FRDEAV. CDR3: CASSSVNTEVFF. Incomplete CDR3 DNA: TGTGCCAGCAGTTCCGTAAACACAGAAGTCTTC.

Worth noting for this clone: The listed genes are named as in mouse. CDR3 amino acids: CASSLHPNTEVFF. The sequenced part of the CDR3 DNA is TGTGCCAGCAGTCTCCATCCAAACACAGAAGTCTTC. The rearrangement links TRBV26 to TRBJ1-1, with unresolved D. The CDR3 end is not reached by the read, which stops 1 residue before it; the germline J gene fills it in. Between the trimmed V and J ends, which lost 3 bases and 0 bases, there was a span of 5 bases. CDR3 length equals 13 residues. Germline CDR1 is KGHPV and CDR2 is FQNQEV (reference sequence).

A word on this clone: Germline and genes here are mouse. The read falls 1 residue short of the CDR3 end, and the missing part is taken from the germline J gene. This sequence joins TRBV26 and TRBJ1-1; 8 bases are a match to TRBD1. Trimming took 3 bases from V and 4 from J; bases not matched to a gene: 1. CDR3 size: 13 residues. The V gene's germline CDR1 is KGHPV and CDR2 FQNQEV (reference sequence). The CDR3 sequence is CASSLQGATEVFF. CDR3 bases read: TGTGCCAGCAGTCTCCAGGGGGCCACAGAAGTCTTC.

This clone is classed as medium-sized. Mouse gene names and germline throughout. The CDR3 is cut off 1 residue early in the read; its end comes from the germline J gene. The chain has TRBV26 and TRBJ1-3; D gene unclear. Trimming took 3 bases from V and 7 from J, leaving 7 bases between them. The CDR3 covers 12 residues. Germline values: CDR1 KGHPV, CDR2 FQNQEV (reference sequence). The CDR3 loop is CASSLTDNTLYF. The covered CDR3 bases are TGTGCCAGCAGTCTAACAGATAATACGCTCTAT.

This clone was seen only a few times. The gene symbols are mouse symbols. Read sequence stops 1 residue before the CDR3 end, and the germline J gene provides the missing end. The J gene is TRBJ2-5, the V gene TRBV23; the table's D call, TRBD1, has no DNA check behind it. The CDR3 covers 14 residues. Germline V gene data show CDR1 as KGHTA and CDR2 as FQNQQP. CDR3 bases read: TGCTCCAGCAGTCGGGACAGTAACCAAGACACCCAGTAC. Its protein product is CSSSRDSNQDTQY. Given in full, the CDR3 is CSSSRDSNQDTQYF.

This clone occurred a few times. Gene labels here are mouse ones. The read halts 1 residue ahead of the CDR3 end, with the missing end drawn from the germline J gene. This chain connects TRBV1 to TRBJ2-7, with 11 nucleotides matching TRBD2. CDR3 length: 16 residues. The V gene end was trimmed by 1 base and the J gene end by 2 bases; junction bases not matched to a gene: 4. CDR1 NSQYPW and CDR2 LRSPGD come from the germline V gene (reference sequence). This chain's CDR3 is CTCSAGRDWGTYEQYF. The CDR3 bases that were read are TGCACCTGCAGTGCAGGCCGGGACTGGGGGACCTATGAACAGTAC.

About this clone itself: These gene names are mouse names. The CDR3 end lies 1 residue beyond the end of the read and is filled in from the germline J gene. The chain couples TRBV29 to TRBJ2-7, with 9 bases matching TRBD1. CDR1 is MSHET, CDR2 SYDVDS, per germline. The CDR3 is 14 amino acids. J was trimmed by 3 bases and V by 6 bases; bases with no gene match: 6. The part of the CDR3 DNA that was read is TGTGCTAGCAGCCCCGGGACAGGGATCTATGAACAGTAC. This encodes CASSPGTGIYEQY. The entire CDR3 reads CASSPGTGIYEQYF.

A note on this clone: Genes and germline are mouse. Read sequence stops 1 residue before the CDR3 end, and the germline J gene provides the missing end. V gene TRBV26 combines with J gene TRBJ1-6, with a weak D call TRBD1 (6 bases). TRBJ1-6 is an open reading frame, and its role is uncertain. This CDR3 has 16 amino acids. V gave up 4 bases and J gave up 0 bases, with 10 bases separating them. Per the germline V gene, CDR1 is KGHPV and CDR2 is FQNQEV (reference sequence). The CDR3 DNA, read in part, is TGTGCCAGCAGTCCCCGGACAGATTCCTATAATTCGCCCCTCTAC. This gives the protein CASSPRTDSYNSPLY. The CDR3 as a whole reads CASSPRTDSYNSPLYF.

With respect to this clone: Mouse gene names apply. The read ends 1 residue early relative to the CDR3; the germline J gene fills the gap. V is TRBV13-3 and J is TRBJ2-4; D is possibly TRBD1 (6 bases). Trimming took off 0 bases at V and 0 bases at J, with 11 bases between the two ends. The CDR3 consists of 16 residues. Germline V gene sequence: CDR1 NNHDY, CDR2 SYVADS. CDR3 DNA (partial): TGTGCCAGCAGTGATGCCCGGGACATTAGTCAAAACACCTTGTAC. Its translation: CASSDARDISQNTLY. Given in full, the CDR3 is CASSDARDISQNTLYF.

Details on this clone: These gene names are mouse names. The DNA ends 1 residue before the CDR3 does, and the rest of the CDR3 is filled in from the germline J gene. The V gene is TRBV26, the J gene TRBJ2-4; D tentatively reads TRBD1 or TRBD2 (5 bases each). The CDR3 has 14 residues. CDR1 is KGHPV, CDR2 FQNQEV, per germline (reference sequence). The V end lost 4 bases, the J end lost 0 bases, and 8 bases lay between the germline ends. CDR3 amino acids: CASSPRDSQNTLYF. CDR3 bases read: TGTGCCAGCAGTCCCCGGGACAGTCAAAACACCTTGTAC.

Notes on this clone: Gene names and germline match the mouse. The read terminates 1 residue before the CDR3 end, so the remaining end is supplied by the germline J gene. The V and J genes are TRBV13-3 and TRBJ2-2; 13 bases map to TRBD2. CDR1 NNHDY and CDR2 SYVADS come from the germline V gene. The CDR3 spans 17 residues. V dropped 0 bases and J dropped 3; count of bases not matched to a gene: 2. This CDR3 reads CASSDGTGGAYTGQLYF. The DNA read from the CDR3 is TGTGCCAGCAGTGATGGGACTGGGGGGGCCTACACCGGGCAGCTCTAC.

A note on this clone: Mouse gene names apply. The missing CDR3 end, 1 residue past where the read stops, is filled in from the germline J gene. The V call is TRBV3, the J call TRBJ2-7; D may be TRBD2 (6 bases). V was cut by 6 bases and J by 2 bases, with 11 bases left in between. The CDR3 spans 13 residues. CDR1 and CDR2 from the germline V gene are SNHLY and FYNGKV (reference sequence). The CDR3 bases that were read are TGTGCCAGCAGACCAACTGGGACCTATGAACAGTAC. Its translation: CASRPTGTYEQY. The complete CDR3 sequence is CASRPTGTYEQYF.

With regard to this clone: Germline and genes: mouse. The sequenced CDR3 bases are TGTGCAAGCAGCTTAGGGGGGTCCTATGAACAGTAC. Its protein product is CASSLGGSYEQY. The whole CDR3 sequence reads CASSLGGSYEQYF. The chain carries TRBV16 and TRBJ2-7, with D perhaps matching TRBD1 or TRBD2 (5 bases each). The read ends 1 residue shy of where the CDR3 ends; the end is completed using the germline J gene. In germline, CDR1 is SGHSA, CDR2 FRNQAP. The CDR3 sequence is 13 residues long. The V and J ends lost 1 base and 1 base respectively, with 5 bases between them.

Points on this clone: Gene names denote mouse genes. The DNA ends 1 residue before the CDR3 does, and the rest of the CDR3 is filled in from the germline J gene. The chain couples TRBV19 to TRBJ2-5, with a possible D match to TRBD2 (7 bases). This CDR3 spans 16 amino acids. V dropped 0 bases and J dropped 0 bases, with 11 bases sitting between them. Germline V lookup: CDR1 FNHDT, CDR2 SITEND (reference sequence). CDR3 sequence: CASSIGWGPNQDTQYF. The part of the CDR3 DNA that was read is TGTGCCAGCAGTATAGGCTGGGGGCCCAACCAAGACACCCAGTAC.

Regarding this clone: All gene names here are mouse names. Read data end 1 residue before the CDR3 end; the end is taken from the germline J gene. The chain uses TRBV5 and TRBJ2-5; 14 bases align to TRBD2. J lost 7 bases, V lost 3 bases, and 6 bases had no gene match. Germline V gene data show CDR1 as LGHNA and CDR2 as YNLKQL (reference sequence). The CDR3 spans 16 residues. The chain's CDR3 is CASSHRDWGGANTQYF. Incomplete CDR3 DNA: TGTGCCAGCAGCCACCGGGACTGGGGGGGCGCGAACACCCAGTAC.

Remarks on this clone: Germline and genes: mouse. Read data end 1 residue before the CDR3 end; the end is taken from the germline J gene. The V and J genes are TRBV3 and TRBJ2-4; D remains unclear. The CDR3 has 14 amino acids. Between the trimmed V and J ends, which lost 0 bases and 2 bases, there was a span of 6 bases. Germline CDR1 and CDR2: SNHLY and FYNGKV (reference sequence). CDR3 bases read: TGTGCCAGCAGCTTAGCACAGTCTCAAAACACCTTGTAC. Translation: CASSLAQSQNTLY. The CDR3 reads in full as CASSLAQSQNTLYF. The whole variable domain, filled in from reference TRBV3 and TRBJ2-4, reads GPKVLQIPSHQIIDMGQMVTLNCDPVSNHLYFYWYKQILGQQMEFLVNFYNGKVMEKSKLFKDQFSVERPDGSYFTLKIQPTALEDSAVYFCASSLAQSQNTLYFGAGTRLSVL.

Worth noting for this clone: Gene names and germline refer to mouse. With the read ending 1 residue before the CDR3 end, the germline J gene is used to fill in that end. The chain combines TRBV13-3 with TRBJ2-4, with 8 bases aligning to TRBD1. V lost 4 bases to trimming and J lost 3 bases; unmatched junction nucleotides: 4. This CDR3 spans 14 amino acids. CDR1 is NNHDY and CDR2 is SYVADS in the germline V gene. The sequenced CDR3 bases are TGTGCCAGCAGTCCTGACAGGGGCCAAAACACCTTGTAC. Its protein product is CASSPDRGQNTLY. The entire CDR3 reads CASSPDRGQNTLYF.

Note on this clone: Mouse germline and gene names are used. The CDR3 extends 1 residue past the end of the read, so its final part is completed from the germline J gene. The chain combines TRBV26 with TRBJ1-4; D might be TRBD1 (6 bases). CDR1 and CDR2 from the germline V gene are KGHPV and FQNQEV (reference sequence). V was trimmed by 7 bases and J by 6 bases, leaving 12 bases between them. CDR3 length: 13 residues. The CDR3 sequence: CASTGRGHERLFF. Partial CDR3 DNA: TGTGCCAGCACTGGTCGGGGGCACGAAAGATTATTT.